Shown below are 9 T cell receptor beta chains from a single sample sequenced in a study of T-cell memory formation after mild COVID-19 (dated by TCRdb to about 2021). The receptor library was made with 5' RACE. The data were produced on an Illumina NovaSeq 6000. TCRdb took the public reads, trimmed them with fastp at Q25, ran MiXCR for clone calling and kept in-frame beta chains. Each CDR3 protein gets just one entry, which takes the most common genes and DNA from the rows behind it. Here the sample has about 560,000 distinct CDR3 sequences; 17% occur a single time. The ten largest account for about 8.1% of the sample. The sample consisted of PBMCs or a T cell subset sorted from them (not recorded which). These receptors all stem from an adult woman who had mild COVID-19 (a few samples of this study predate the infection). The sample titles of this study are shuffled in the database, so cell type and time point are left out; the donor was told from shared clones.

The chain links TRBV9 to TRBJ2-7, with TRBD1 matching over 7 bases. Trimming removed 0 bases from V and 3 bases from J; junction bases left unmatched: 6. The CDR3 runs to 15 residues. Germline lookup yields CDR1 SGDLS and CDR2 YYNGEE. The CDR3 bases are TGTGCCAGCAGCGTAGGACAGGGTACTGTCTACGAGCAGTACTTC. It yields the protein CASSVGQGTVYEQYF.

This clonotype was found a few times. The CDR3 DNA is TGTGCCAGCGGCGGACAGGGGAACTTCCAAGAGACCCAGTACTTC. This encodes CASGGQGNFQETQYF. The chain is built from TRBV6-1 and TRBJ2-5; the match to TRBD1 covers 9 bases. This CDR3 contains 15 residues. Germline V gene sequence: CDR1 MNHNS, CDR2 SASEGT. Trimming removed 8 bases from V and 1 base from J; junction bases left unmatched: 8.

J is TRBJ2-7 and V is TRBV5-1; TRBD1 matches at 9 bases. The CDR3 has 15 residues. Per germline, CDR1 SGHRS and CDR2 YFSETQ. J was trimmed by 4 bases and V by 4 bases; bases with no gene match: 9. This chain's CDR3 is CASSHPGQGLYEQYF. For the CDR3, the DNA is TGCGCCAGCAGCCATCCGGGACAGGGCTTATACGAGCAGTACTTC.

The chain carries TRBV6-5 and TRBJ2-7; 7 positions match TRBD1. Germline CDR1 and CDR2: MNHEY and SVGAGI. The CDR3 runs to 13 residues. V was clipped by 5 bases and J by 5 bases; unmatched bases: 6. CDR3 sequence: CASSREQGNEQYF. The CDR3 DNA reads TGTGCCAGCAGTCGTGAACAGGGGAACGAGCAGTACTTC.

This clonotype has at least ten counts. The J gene is TRBJ1-2, the V gene TRBV5-6; D may be TRBD1 (5 bases). The CDR3 totals 14 residues. V lost 0 bases, J lost 3 bases, and 9 bases lay in between. CDR1 is SGHDT, CDR2 YYEEEE, per germline. DNA of the CDR3: TGTGCCAGCAGCTTGGGGGACGGCGACTATGGCTACACCTTC. This gives the protein CASSLGDGDYGYTF.

At least ten counts were recorded for this clonotype. The chain employs TRBV6-5 and TRBJ2-1; 7 nucleotides agree with TRBD1. V shed 7 bases and J 8 bases; nucleotides not matched to a gene: 14. CDR1 and CDR2 from the germline V gene are MNHEY and SVGAGI. The CDR3 loop spans 15 amino acids. The CDR3 sequence: CASTLRDRAIDEQFF. The CDR3 DNA is TGTGCCAGCACCCTGCGTGACAGGGCCATCGATGAGCAGTTCTTC.

The V call is TRBV9, the J call TRBJ1-1, with D uncertain. From germline, CDR1 is SGDLS and CDR2 YYNGEE. There are 14 residues in the CDR3. The V end lost 4 bases, the J end lost 5 bases, and 15 bases lay between the germline ends. The CDR3 here is CASSPNIASTEAFF. In DNA, the CDR3 is TGTGCCAGCAGCCCCAACATTGCGAGTACTGAAGCTTTCTTT.

V usage is TRBV7-9 and J usage is TRBJ2-5, with TRBD2 matching over 10 bases. CDR1 is SEHNR, CDR2 FQNEAQ, per germline (reference sequence). The CDR3 is 21 amino acids. Unmatched junction bases numbered 20, after V lost 3 bases and J lost 1 base. The CDR3 nucleotides read TGTGCCAGCAGCTTCCCCCAAGATTTACTAGCGGGGCTAGATATCCAAGAGACCCAGTACTTC. Translating it yields CASSFPQDLLAGLDIQETQYF. The entire variable domain, with the rest obtained from reference TRBV7-9 and TRBJ2-5, is as follows: DTGVSQNPRHKITKRGQNVTFRCDPISEHNRLYWYRQTLGQGPEFLTYFQNEAQLEKSRLLSDRFSAERPKGSFSTLEIQRTEQGDSAMYLCASSFPQDLLAGLDIQETQYFGPGTRLLVL.

This sequence joins TRBV5-5 and TRBJ1-1; D remains ambiguous. This CDR3 comprises 12 residues. Germline V gene sequence: CDR1 SGHKS, CDR2 YYEKEE (reference sequence). V was cut by 4 bases and J by 6 bases, with 10 bases left in between. The DNA of the CDR3 is TGTGCCAGCAGCCCCCTACTCGCTGAAGCTTTCTTT. It translates to CASSPLLAEAFF. The whole variable domain, remainder taken from reference TRBV5-5 and TRBJ1-1, is DAGVTQSPTHLIKTRGQQVTLRCSPISGHKSVSWYQQVLGQGPQFIFQYYEKEERGRGNFPDRFSARQFPNYSSELNVNALLLGDSALYLCASSPLLAEAFFGQGTRLTVV.